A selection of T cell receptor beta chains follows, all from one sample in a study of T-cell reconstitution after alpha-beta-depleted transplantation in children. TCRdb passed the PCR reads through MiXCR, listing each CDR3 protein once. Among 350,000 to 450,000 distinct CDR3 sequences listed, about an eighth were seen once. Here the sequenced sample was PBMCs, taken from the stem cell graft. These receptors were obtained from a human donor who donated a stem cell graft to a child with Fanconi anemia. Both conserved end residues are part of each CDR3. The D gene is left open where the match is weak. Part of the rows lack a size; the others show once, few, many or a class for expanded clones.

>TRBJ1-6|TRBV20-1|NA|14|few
CSAAGSGINSPLHF
TGCAGTGCTGCGGGGTCGGGGATCAATTCACCCCTCCACTTT
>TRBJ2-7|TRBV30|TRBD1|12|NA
CAWNLGQGLGYF
TGTGCCTGGAACCTCGGACAGGGGTTAGGTTACTTC
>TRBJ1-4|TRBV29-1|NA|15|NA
CSVEDERGAGEKLFF
TGCAGCGTTGAAGATGAGAGGGGGGCTGGTGAAAAACTGTTTTTT
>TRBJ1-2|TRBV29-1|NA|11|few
CSAGVNYGYTF
TGCAGCGCCGGGGTCAACTATGGCTACACCTTC
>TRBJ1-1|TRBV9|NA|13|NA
CASSDNRADEAFF
TGTGCCAGCAGCGACAACAGGGCGGATGAAGCTTTCTTT
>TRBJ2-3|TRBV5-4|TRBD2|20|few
CASSLAGGEVAGASTDTQYF
TGTGCCAGCAGCTTGGCAGGGGGAGAGGTAGCGGGGGCAAGCACAGATACGCAGTATTTT
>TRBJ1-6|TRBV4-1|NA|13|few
CASSHEDRSPLHF
TGCGCCAGCAGCCATGAAGACCGTTCACCCCTCCACTTT
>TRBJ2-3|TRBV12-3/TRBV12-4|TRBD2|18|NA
CASSSFYPAGGQSGTQYF
TGTGCCAGCAGTTCCTTTTATCCAGCGGGGGGGCAGTCAGGTACGCAGTATTTT
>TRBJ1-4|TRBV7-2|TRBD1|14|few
CASSFVRDSEKLFF
TGTGCCAGCAGCTTCGTCCGGGACAGCGAAAAACTGTTTTTT
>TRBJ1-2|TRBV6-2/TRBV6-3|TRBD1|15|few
CASIDRGRGSYGYTF
TGTGCCAGCATTGATAGGGGGCGAGGTTCCTACGGCTACACCTTC
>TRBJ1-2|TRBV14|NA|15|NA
CASSQAFGQPYGYTF
TGTGCCAGCAGCCAAGCTTTCGGACAGCCATATGGCTACACCTTC
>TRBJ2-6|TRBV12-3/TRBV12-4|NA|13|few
CASSLGHLNVLTF
TGTGCCAGCAGTTTGGGGCATCTCAACGTCCTGACTTTC
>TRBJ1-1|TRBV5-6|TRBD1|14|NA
CASRTGTGVTEAFF
TGTGCCAGCAGGACTGGGACAGGGGTTACTGAAGCTTTCTTT
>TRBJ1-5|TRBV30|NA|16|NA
CAWSVYGTNPHEPQHF
TGTGCCTGGAGTGTTTACGGGACCAACCCGCATGAGCCCCAGCATTTT
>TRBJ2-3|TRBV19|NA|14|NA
CASSITGRSLWQYF
TGTGCCAGTAGTATCACCGGGAGAAGCCTCTGGCAGTATTTT
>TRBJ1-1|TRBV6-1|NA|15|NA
CASQPSSGANTEAFF
TGTGCCAGCCAACCCTCCAGCGGAGCTAACACTGAAGCTTTCTTT
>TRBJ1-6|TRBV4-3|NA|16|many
CASSQGFRGNNSPLHF
TGCGCCAGCAGCCAAGGGTTTCGAGGGAATAATTCACCCCTCCACTTT
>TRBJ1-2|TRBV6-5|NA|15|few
CASSRAGNSDYGYTF
TGTGCCAGCAGTAGAGCCGGGAACAGTGACTATGGCTACACCTTC
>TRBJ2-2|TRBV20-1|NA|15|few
CSATGRAPNTGELFF
TGCAGTGCTACGGGCCGGGCTCCGAACACCGGGGAGCTGTTTTTT
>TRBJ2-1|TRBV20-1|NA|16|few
CSARDHRGSSYNEQFF
TGCAGTGCTAGAGATCATAGGGGAAGCTCCTACAATGAGCAGTTCTTC
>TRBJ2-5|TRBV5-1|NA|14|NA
CASSGGAVEETQYF
TGCGCCAGCAGCGGAGGAGCCGTTGAAGAGACCCAGTACTTC
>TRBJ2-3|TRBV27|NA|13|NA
CASSWTVTDTQYF
TGTGCCAGCAGTTGGACGGTCACAGATACGCAGTATTTT
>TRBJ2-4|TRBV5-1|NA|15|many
CASSLVRDGKNIQYF
TGCGCCAGCAGCTTGGTCCGGGACGGCAAAAACATTCAGTACTTC
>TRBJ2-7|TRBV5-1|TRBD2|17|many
CASSLGDGGSATYEQYF
TGCGCCAGCAGCTTGGGAGACGGCGGGAGCGCGACCTACGAGCAGTACTTC
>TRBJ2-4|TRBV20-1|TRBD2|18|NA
CSALRTSGGDIAKNIQYF
TGCAGTGCTCTTAGGACTAGCGGGGGTGATATCGCCAAAAACATTCAGTACTTC
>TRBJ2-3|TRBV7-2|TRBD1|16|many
CASSLGIETGQGTQYF
TGTGCCAGCAGCCTAGGGATTGAGACAGGGCAGGGTACGCAGTATTTT
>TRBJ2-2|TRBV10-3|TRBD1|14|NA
CAIGIRGSDGELFF
TGTGCCATCGGAATCAGGGGGTCGGACGGGGAGCTGTTTTTT
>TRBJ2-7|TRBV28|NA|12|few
CASSPDLREQYF
TGTGCCAGCAGTCCCGACTTGAGGGAGCAGTACTTC
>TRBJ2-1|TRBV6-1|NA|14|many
CASRTGSSYNEQFF
TGTGCCAGCAGAACGGGGAGCTCCTACAATGAGCAGTTCTTC
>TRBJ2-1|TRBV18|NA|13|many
CASSLGGGDEQFF
TGCGCCAGCAGCTTGGGCGGGGGCGATGAGCAGTTCTTC
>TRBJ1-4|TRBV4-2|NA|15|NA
CASSQEDSKDEKLFF
TGTGCCAGCAGCCAAGAAGACAGCAAGGATGAAAAACTGTTTTTT
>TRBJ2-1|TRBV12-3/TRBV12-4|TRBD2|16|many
CASSFQTGTTYNEQFF
TGTGCCAGCAGTTTCCAGACGGGGACTACCTACAATGAGCAGTTCTTC
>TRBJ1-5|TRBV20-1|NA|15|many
CSARGETGIEQPQHF
TGCAGTGCTAGAGGCGAGACCGGTATAGAACAGCCCCAGCATTTT
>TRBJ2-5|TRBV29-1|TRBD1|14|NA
CSVEKGQGQETQYF
TGCAGCGTTGAGAAGGGACAGGGTCAAGAGACCCAGTACTTC
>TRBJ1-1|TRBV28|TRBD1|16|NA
CASSLRPGQGNTEAFF
TGTGCCAGCAGTTTACGTCCGGGACAGGGTAACACTGAAGCTTTCTTT
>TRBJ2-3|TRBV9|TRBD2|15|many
CASTYSGVPTDTQYF
TGTGCCAGCACCTATAGCGGGGTGCCCACAGATACGCAGTATTTT
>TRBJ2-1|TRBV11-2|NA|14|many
CASSLIAVYNEQFF
TGTGCCAGCAGCTTAATCGCCGTCTACAATGAGCAGTTCTTC
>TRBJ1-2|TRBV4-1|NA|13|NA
CASSQRTDDGYTF
TGCGCCAGCAGCCAACGAACCGACGACGGCTACACCTTC
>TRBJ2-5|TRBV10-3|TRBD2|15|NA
CAISEASGGEETQYF
TGTGCCATCAGTGAGGCTAGCGGGGGAGAAGAGACCCAGTACTTC
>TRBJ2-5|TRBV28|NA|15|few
CASSSAQGLRETQYF
TGTGCCAGCAGTTCTGCACAGGGCTTGAGAGAGACCCAGTACTTC
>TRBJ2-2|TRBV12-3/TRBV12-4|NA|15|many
CASSLAGGRGGELFF
TGTGCCAGCAGTTTAGCGGGGGGGCGCGGCGGGGAGCTGTTTTTT
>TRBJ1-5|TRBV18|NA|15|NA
CASSPTSLRDQPQHF
TGTGCCAGCTCACCAACCAGCCTTCGGGACCAGCCCCAGCATTTT
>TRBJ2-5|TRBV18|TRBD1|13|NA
CASEGALGETQYF
TGTGCCAGCGAGGGGGCGCTGGGAGAGACCCAGTACTTC